This passage covers 17 T cell receptor beta chains from one sample sequenced in a study of regulatory T cells in long-lasting Graves disease. Construction of TCR beta libraries relied on iRepertoire HTBI primers and on Arm-PCR targeting CDR3 regions. TCRdb reprocessed the multiplex PCR reads via MiXCR and lists one record per CDR3 protein. The sample lists roughly 450,000 distinct CDR3 sequences, less than 25% occurring once. Time point defined: persistent/refractory GD, antithyroid drugs over 5 years with positive TRAb. Construction of the TCR library relied on RNA isolated from PBMCs. Sequencing used peripheral blood mononuclear cells (PBMCs), obtained when the disease was refractory, from a patient treated with antithyroid drugs. The source of these receptors is a female donor with Graves disease.

This clonotype was seen many times. The gene calls are TRBV28 and TRBJ1-3, with D unclear. Trimming cost V 5 bases and J 0 bases, with 14 bases left between them. The germline CDR1 and CDR2 sequences are MDHEN and SYDVKM. The CDR3 is 16 residues long. CDR3 in DNA: TGTGCCAGCAGTAACGTTAATGGCCACTCTGGAAACACCATATATTTT. Protein: CASSNVNGHSGNTIYF.

This clonotype was seen at least ten times. The chain has TRBV28 and TRBJ2-5; D unclear. The length of the CDR3 is 12 residues. Germline loops: CDR1 MDHEN, CDR2 SYDVKM. V was cut by 3 bases and J by 7 bases, with 9 bases left in between. The CDR3 DNA is TGTGCCAGCAGTTTCCCAGTCGCGACCCAGTACTTC. The encoded protein is CASSFPVATQYF.

The table lists this clonotype with many counts. The chain links TRBV18 to TRBJ2-5; D may be TRBD2 (6 bases). V dropped 3 bases and J dropped 5 bases, with 19 bases sitting between them. CDR3 size: 16 residues. The germline CDR1 and CDR2 sequences are KGHSH and LQKENI. The CDR3 sequence: CASSPGRGGLGETQYF. In DNA form, the CDR3 reads TGTGCCAGCTCACCCGGACGTGGAGGGCTTGGGGAGACCCAGTACTTC.

This sequence joins TRBV18 and TRBJ1-1, with 7 nucleotides matching TRBD1. With V trimmed by 6 bases and J by 1 base, 5 bases remained unmatched. Germline lookup yields CDR1 KGHSH and CDR2 LQKENI. The CDR3 consists of 14 residues. CDR3 protein: CASSKDRPNTEAFF. CDR3 coding DNA: TGTGCCAGCTCCAAGGACAGGCCGAACACTGAAGCTTTCTTT.

The sample holds many counts of this clonotype. The junction departs from germline at one end; a sequencing error may be responsible. V usage is TRBV5-5 and J usage is TRBJ1-5; no firm D call. Germline V gives CDR1 SGHKS, CDR2 YYEKEE (reference sequence). The CDR3 totals 15 residues. The CDR3 sequence: CASSLDGLSNQPQHF. For the CDR3, the DNA is TGCGCCAGCAGCTTGGACGGACTTAGCAATCAGCCCCAGCATTTT.

The chain has TRBV4-1 and TRBJ1-5, with 8 positions matching TRBD1. This CDR3 contains 16 residues. Germline V gene lookup returns CDR1 MGHRA and CDR2 YSYEKL. After removal of 2 bases from V and 1 base from J, the junction contained 4 bases not matched to a gene. The DNA for the CDR3 is TGCGCCAGCAGCCAAACGGGACAGGTGAGCAATCAGCCCCAGCATTTT. Protein: CASSQTGQVSNQPQHF.

This clonotype was counted only a few times. The CDR3 protein is CASSAQGMRAGGTHEQFF. For the CDR3, the DNA is TGTGCCAGCAGCGCCCAGGGGATGAGAGCGGGAGGGACCCATGAGCAGTTCTTC. The chain has TRBV7-9 and TRBJ2-1; 10 bases agree with TRBD2. The V gene's germline CDR1 is SEHNR and CDR2 FQNEAQ (reference sequence). The V and J ends lost 5 bases and 8 bases, in that order; junction bases with no gene match: 18. This CDR3 has 18 amino acids.

This clonotype was counted at least ten times. As DNA, the CDR3 is TGTGCCAGCAGTGAACAGCGGGGGTACCAAGAGACCCAGTACTTC. This encodes CASSEQRGYQETQYF. The chain employs TRBV2 and TRBJ2-5; TRBD2 aligns across 8 bases. The germline gives CDR1 SNHLY, CDR2 FYNNEI. V lost 2 bases and J lost 0; bases outside the gene matches: 2. The CDR3 covers 15 residues.

This clonotype was counted only a few times. The chain employs TRBV7-2 and TRBJ2-7; 13 nucleotides line up with TRBD2. Germline V gene lookup returns CDR1 SGHTA and CDR2 FQGNSA. After removal of 1 base from V and 7 bases from J, the junction contained 7 bases not matched to a gene. CDR3 length equals 16 residues. CDR3 region: CASSLVGTSGTGEQYF. Written as DNA, the CDR3 is TGTGCCAGCAGCTTAGTAGGGACTAGCGGGACGGGGGAGCAGTACTTC.

This clonotype was detected many times. V is TRBV30 and J is TRBJ2-2; D is unclear. The CDR3 is 14 residues long. The V and J ends lost 3 bases and 6 bases respectively, with 14 bases between them. The germline V gene encodes CDR1 GTSNPN and CDR2 SVGIG (reference sequence). The CDR3 protein is CAWRLGLRSGELFF. CDR3 DNA: TGTGCCTGGAGGCTGGGTCTTCGATCCGGGGAGCTGTTTTTT.

This chain joins TRBV9 and TRBJ2-7, with a weak D call TRBD2 (5 bases). The CDR3 is 15 residues long. The germline gives CDR1 SGDLS, CDR2 YYNGEE. Trimming took off 4 bases at V and 2 bases at J, with 16 bases between the two ends. CDR3 residues: CASSLDRDWPYEQYF. The CDR3 DNA reads as TGTGCCAGCAGCTTAGACCGGGATTGGCCCTACGAGCAGTACTTC.

The chain couples TRBV19 to TRBJ1-2; D remains ambiguous. This CDR3 has 15 residues. With 5 bases removed from V and 3 bases from J, the gap between germline ends came to 16 bases. Germline CDR1 and CDR2: LNHDA and SQIVND (reference sequence). This CDR3 reads CASSQSVRNHYGYTF. The CDR3 DNA is TGTGCCAGTAGTCAGAGCGTCAGGAATCACTATGGCTACACCTTC.

Worth noting for this clonotype: This may be a read error, as it is one base from a much larger clone. This sequence joins TRBV6-1 and TRBJ1-5; D may be TRBD1 (5 bases). The V gene's germline CDR1 is MNHNS and CDR2 SASEGT. Trimming removed 6 bases at V and 4 bases at J, with 19 bases between. The CDR3 is made up of 16 amino acids. As DNA, the CDR3 is TGTGCCAGCAGCCGCGAAGTGGGACGGTCTAATCAGCCCCAGCATTTT. Translating gives CASSREVGRSNQPQHF.

This clonotype was seen a handful of times. The CDR3 loop is CAWRSGLELFF. In nucleotides, the CDR3 is TGTGCCTGGAGGTCAGGGTTGGAGCTGTTTTTT. The rearrangement links TRBV30 to TRBJ2-2, with D perhaps TRBD1 (5 bases). V lost 3 bases and J 10 bases, leaving 9 bases between the germline ends. In germline, CDR1 is GTSNPN, CDR2 SVGIG (reference sequence). The CDR3 consists of 11 residues.

This clonotype came up many times. The rearrangement joins TRBV18 to TRBJ2-4; D remains ambiguous. CDR1 KGHSH and CDR2 LQKENI come from the germline V gene. Trimming removed 6 bases at V and 8 bases at J, with 17 bases between. The CDR3 is made up of 14 amino acids. For the CDR3, the DNA is TGTGCCAGCTCGAACGTGGGGTCTGGAGACATTCAGTACTTC. It translates to CASSNVGSGDIQYF. The full variable domain, completed using reference TRBV18 and TRBJ2-4, is NAGVMQNPRHLVRRRGQEARLRCSPMKGHSHVYWYRQLPEEGLKFMVYLQKENIIDESGMPKERFSAEFPKEGPSILRIQQVVRGDSAAYFCASSNVGSGDIQYFGAGTRLSVL.

This clonotype was seen many times. V and J are TRBV16 and TRBJ1-1, with D hard to call. CDR1 and CDR2 from the germline V gene are KGHSY and FQNENV. V shed 4 bases and J shed 0 bases, with 12 bases lying between them. The CDR3 contains 15 residues. This CDR3 reads CASSPESGLNTEAFF. In DNA form, the CDR3 reads TGTGCCAGCAGCCCCGAGAGCGGGTTGAACACTGAAGCTTTCTTT.

This clonotype was found many times. This chain connects TRBV20-1 to TRBJ2-7, with D perhaps being TRBD1 or TRBD2 (5 bases each). V was trimmed by 0 bases and J by 2 bases, leaving 14 bases between them. CDR1 is DFQATT, CDR2 SNEGSKA, per germline (reference sequence). The CDR3 has 15 amino acids. The CDR3 DNA reads as TGCAGTGCTAGAGAAACCCCGGGGCAGACCTACGAGCAGTACTTC. This sequence encodes CSARETPGQTYEQYF.